This TCR beta chain is from a study of neurological immune-mediated disorders. The CDR3 has 15 amino acids. Between the trimmed V and J ends, which lost 1 base and 2 bases, there was a span of 9 bases. Germline CDR1 and CDR2: SGHRS and YFSETQ. Study outcomes and limitations: None of the CDR3 amino acid sequences in expanded clones turned up in more than one subject, which points to private repertoires in all groups. The phylogenetic placement of 18 of 34 multiple sclerosis patients' repertoires in one related-CDR3 cluster constitutes a possible signature.

This clonotype was seen at least ten times. Its antigen is as yet unknown. TCRdb ran MiXCR on the 5' RACE reads and lists one entry per CDR3 protein. Among about 66,000 distinct CDR3 sequences listed, under 3.5% were seen once. Sequencing input: PBMCs. The J gene is TRBJ2-2, the V gene TRBV5-1; possible D gene TRBD1, 6 bases. This clonotype was obtained from a man aged 35-49 years with multiple sclerosis. CDR3 amino acids: CASSLTGSNTGELFF. Here the CDR3 DNA reads TGCGCCAGCAGCTTGACAGGGTCCAACACCGGGGAGCTGTTTTTT. Together with reference TRBV5-1 and TRBJ2-2, the CDR3 gives the full variable domain: KAGVTQTPRYLIKTRGQQVTLSCSPISGHRSVSWYQQTPGQGLQFLFEYFSETQRNKGNFPGRFSGRQFSNSRSEMNVSTLELGDSALYLCASSLTGSNTGELFFGEGSRLTVL.